The 7 T cell receptor beta chains in this list originate from one sample, sequenced in a study of response to subunit inactivated influenza vaccine. From the RT-PCR reads, TCRdb called clonotypes with MiXCR, one entry per CDR3 protein. In the table there are 710,000 or so distinct CDR3 sequences, 15% to 17% of which are singletons. Sample: PBMCs from blood, taken roughly 13 days after vaccination. The receptor set was obtained from a man aged 45-65 years who received an inactivated influenza vaccine.

This clonotype was seen a handful of times. The rearrangement links TRBV20-1 to TRBJ1-1; D is undetermined. Germline loops: CDR1 DFQATT, CDR2 SNEGSKA (reference sequence). V lost 3 bases and J lost 7, with 18 bases in between. This CDR3 is built from 14 residues. As DNA, the CDR3 is TGCAGTGCTAGCAGGTCGCCCAATCACTTTGAAGCTTTCTTT. Protein: CSASRSPNHFEAFF.

V usage is TRBV12-3 or TRBV12-4 and J usage is TRBJ1-6; 7 bases map to TRBD1. J gave up 7 bases and V 6 bases, and 6 bases lay outside the gene matches. The CDR3 consists of 14 residues. CDR3 region: CASRGQIGNSPLHF. The CDR3, as DNA: TGTGCCAGCAGGGGACAGATCGGAAATTCACCCCTCCACTTT.

This clonotype was picked up a small number of times. It may be a read error: a sequence one base away is much more abundant. V usage is TRBV7-9 and J usage is TRBJ2-1; a weak D match, TRBD2 (6 bases). The CDR3 is made up of 14 amino acids. Per the germline V gene, CDR1 is SEHNR and CDR2 is FQNEAQ (reference sequence). V dropped 1 base and J dropped 4 bases, with 8 bases sitting between them. In DNA form, the CDR3 reads TGTGCCAGCAGCTTAGTGGGACTTTACAATGAGCAGTTCTTC. This codes for CASSLVGLYNEQFF.

This clonotype was counted between two and nine times. V usage is TRBV20-1 and J usage is TRBJ2-3; 10 bases map to TRBD1. The CDR3 is 14 amino acids. Trimming removed 6 bases from V and 3 bases from J; junction bases left unmatched: 6. CDR1 DFQATT and CDR2 SNEGSKA come from the germline V gene (reference sequence). The CDR3 coding sequence is TGCAGTGCCCGACAGGGGGCAGTGACAGATACGCAGTATTTT. It codes for CSARQGAVTDTQYF.

This clonotype was recorded a few times. The chain links TRBV5-1 to TRBJ1-5, with D unresolved. Germline V lookup: CDR1 SGHRS, CDR2 YFSETQ. This CDR3 spans 14 amino acids. Trimming pared 0 bases from V and 10 bases from J, leaving 14 bases between. CDR3 in DNA: TGCGCCAGCAGCTTGGCCTCCCGCTGGGATCCCCAGCATTTT. Amino acid sequence: CASSLASRWDPQHF.

In its sample, this clonotype was seen a few times. The chain carries TRBV6-4 and TRBJ2-7; no clear D. Germline CDR1 and CDR2: MRHNA and SNTAGT. This CDR3 spans 10 amino acids. V was shortened by 7 bases and J by 7 bases, with 8 bases between the two germline ends. CDR3 coding DNA: TGTGCCAGCATTGGGTGGGAGCAGTACTTC. Translation: CASIGWEQYF.

This clonotype showed up just a few times. This chain uses TRBV6-2 or TRBV6-3 with TRBJ2-2, with D uncertain. The CDR3 consists of 16 residues. V was pared by 1 base and J by 2 bases, with 11 bases between. Germline loops: CDR1 MNHEY, CDR2 SVGEGT. Here the CDR3 reads CASSYYFYNNTGELFF. CDR3 coding DNA: TGTGCCAGCAGTTACTACTTCTACAACAACACCGGGGAGCTGTTTTTT.